A single sample is the source of the 5 T cell receptor beta chains below, sequenced in a study of OX40 agonist ivuxolimab in advanced cancers. Sequenced by immunoSEQ multiplex PCR; TCRdb stores in-frame clones only, minus some. The sample lists about 83,000 clones, 85% occurring once. The material was CD4+ or CD8+ T cells sorted from blood, obtained in a trial of the OX40 agonist ivuxolimab. The receptors were gathered from an adult with an advanced solid tumor such as melanoma, head and neck, liver or kidney cancer.

The chain carries TRBV2 and TRBJ2-5; no clear D. Germline V gives CDR1 SNHLY, CDR2 FYNNEI. The CDR3 consists of 16 residues. The V end was cut by 4 bases, the J end by 3 bases, with 18 bases between. CDR3 coding DNA: TGTGCCAGCAGTGGGGGTAGGAGTGGGCGTGAAGAGACCCAGTACTTC. This translates into CASSGGRSGREETQYF. Complete variable domain (other parts from reference TRBV2 and TRBJ2-5): EPEVTQTPSHQVTQMGQEVILRCVPISNHLYFYWYRQILGQKVEFLVSFYNNEISEKSEIFDDQFSVERPDGSNFTLKIRSTKLEDSAMYFCASSGGRSGREETQYFGPGTRLLVL.

The rearrangement joins TRBV29-1 to TRBJ2-3; TRBD1 is a possible D gene (6 bases). The CDR3 extends over 14 amino acids. Trimming took off 5 bases at V and 7 bases at J, with 19 bases between the two ends. The germline V gene encodes CDR1 SQVTM and CDR2 ANQGSEA. The CDR3 region is CSVPWGQGRNTQYF. Here the CDR3 DNA reads TGCAGCGTTCCGTGGGGGCAGGGGCGGAATACGCAGTATTTT.

The chain carries TRBV7-8 and TRBJ2-3; the match to TRBD2 covers 11 bases. V lost 3 bases and J lost 2; bases outside the gene matches: 1. This CDR3 region has 15 residues. Germline CDR1 SGHVS, CDR2 FQNEAQ. In DNA form, the CDR3 reads TGTGCCAGCAGCTTTAGCGGGGGGGACACAGATACGCAGTATTTT. Translating it yields CASSFSGGDTDTQYF. Combining the CDR3 with reference TRBV7-8 and TRBJ2-3 gives the whole variable domain GAGVSQSPRYKVAKRGQDVALRCDPISGHVSLFWYQQALGQGPEFLTYFQNEAQLDKSGLPSDRFFAERPEGSVSTLKIQRTQQEDSAVYLCASSFSGGDTDTQYFGPGTRLTVL.

The rearrangement uses TRBV5-1 and TRBJ1-2; 8 bases are shared with TRBD1. CDR3 size: 15 residues. J lost 5 bases, V lost 0 bases, and 6 bases had no gene match. The germline V gene encodes CDR1 SGHRS and CDR2 YFSETQ. The CDR3 loop is CASSLAGGAGYGYTF. The CDR3 DNA reads as TGCGCCAGCAGCTTGGCAGGGGGCGCAGGGTATGGCTACACCTTC.

The rearrangement uses TRBV11-2 and TRBJ2-3; no firm D call. Germline lookup yields CDR1 SGHAT and CDR2 FQNNGV. Trimming took 0 bases from V and 4 from J, leaving 8 bases between them. CDR3 length: 14 residues. The CDR3 region is CASSLDQISDTQYF. CDR3 DNA sequence: TGTGCCAGCAGCTTAGACCAGATTTCAGATACGCAGTATTTT.